Following are 30 T cell receptor beta chains from one sample sequenced in a study of blood T cells in healthy people across ages. A second 7 to 11 cycle PCR used barcoded and J-beta primers. TCRdb fed the 5' RACE reads into MiXCR, producing one record per CDR3 protein. The sample yields 630,000 or so distinct CDR3 sequences, approximately 31% seen once. Material for sequencing was blood. These receptors were taken from an elderly woman in good health.

The rearrangement uses TRBV10-3 and TRBJ1-5, with 9 bases fitting TRBD1. The germline gives CDR1 ENHRY, CDR2 SYGVKD. Trimming removed 2 bases from V and 3 bases from J; junction bases left unmatched: 2. The CDR3 length is 15 residues. The CDR3 nucleotides read TGTGCCATCAGTGAGGACAGGGGGGACAATCAGCCCCAGCATTTT. This gives the protein CAISEDRGDNQPQHF.

This clonotype was detected once. The chain uses TRBV6-6 and TRBJ2-5; 7 nucleotides line up with TRBD1. The J call may be wrong; the DNA end is better matched by TRBJ2-7. The CDR3 totals 12 residues. In germline, CDR1 is MNHNY, CDR2 SVGAGI (reference sequence). CDR3 sequence reads: CASRDSNYEQYF. CDR3 nucleotide sequence: TGTGCCAGCCGGGACAGCAACTACGAGCAGTACTTC.

This clonotype was recorded at least ten times. The CDR3: CASSPDRGMGYTF. Here the CDR3 DNA reads TGTGCCAGCAGTCCGGACAGGGGGATGGGCTACACCTTC. V gene TRBV12-3 or TRBV12-4 combines with J gene TRBJ1-2; the match to TRBD1 covers 10 bases. The CDR3 spans 13 residues. The junction had 5 bases not matched to a gene; V was cut back by 5 bases and J by 8 bases.

The rearrangement joins TRBV2 to TRBJ1-2; the D gene is possibly TRBD1 (6 bases). The CDR3 extends over 16 amino acids. V was trimmed by 3 bases and J by 0 bases, leaving 14 bases between them. Germline V gives CDR1 SNHLY, CDR2 FYNNEI. CDR3 nucleotide sequence: TGTGCCAGCAGTGACCCACTCACAGGGACTAACTATGGCTACACCTTC. Its protein is CASSDPLTGTNYGYTF. Drawing the rest from reference TRBV2 and TRBJ1-2, the complete variable domain is EPEVTQTPSHQVTQMGQEVILRCVPISNHLYFYWYRQILGQKVEFLVSFYNNEISEKSEIFDDQFSVERPDGSNFTLKIRSTKLEDSAMYFCASSDPLTGTNYGYTFGSGTRLTVV.

In this sample, this clonotype turned up many times. This rearrangement joins TRBV6-5 to TRBJ2-7, with unresolved D. The CDR3 covers 13 residues. V gave up 8 bases and J gave up 3 bases, with 14 bases separating them. Per germline, CDR1 MNHEY and CDR2 SVGAGI. CDR3 bases: TGTGCCAGCGGAACGCCCCATCTCTACGAGCAGTACTTC. Translating it yields CASGTPHLYEQYF.

V is TRBV5-1 and J is TRBJ2-7; D may match TRBD1 or TRBD2 (5 bases each). CDR1 and CDR2 (germline): SGHRS, YFSETQ. V lost 4 bases, J lost 3 bases, and 20 bases lay in between. The CDR3 sequence is 16 residues long. The CDR3 DNA is TGCGCCAGCAGCCCTCCGGGACCTGGGGATTACTACGAGCAGTACTTC. Protein sequence: CASSPPGPGDYYEQYF.

This clonotype showed up just a few times. The DNA of the CDR3 is TGTGCCAGCAGCCAAGAGGCTAGCGGGGGGGCTTCGTACACCGGGGAGCTGTTTTTT. Its protein product is CASSQEASGGASYTGELFF. The chain couples TRBV4-2 to TRBJ2-2; 12 bases align to TRBD2. There are 19 residues in the CDR3. V trimming: 0 bases; J trimming: 3 bases; junction bases outside the gene matches: 8. The germline CDR1 and CDR2 sequences are LGHNA and YNFKEQ.

Regarding this clonotype: A junction end diverges from the germline sequence, so it may reflect a read error. CDR3: CASSFSTDAQYF. The CDR3 coding sequence is TGTGCCAGCAGTTTTAGCACAGATGCGCAGTATTTT. This chain links TRBV27 with TRBJ2-3, with D unclear. The CDR3 totals 12 residues. Germline V gene sequence: CDR1 MNHEY, CDR2 SMNVEV (reference sequence).

This chain connects TRBV20-1 to TRBJ2-1, with a weak D call TRBD1 (5 bases). V was shortened by 6 bases and J by 3 bases, with 15 bases between the two germline ends. The CDR3 has 14 amino acids. In germline, CDR1 is DFQATT, CDR2 SNEGSKA (reference sequence). The CDR3 DNA is TGCAGTGCCCCGCGACGGCAGGGCTACAATGAGCAGTTCTTC. Amino acids: CSAPRRQGYNEQFF.

Worth noting for this clonotype: A read error may produce the germline difference seen at one junction end. V gene TRBV7-9 combines with J gene TRBJ1-4; perhaps TRBD1 as D (6 bases). The CDR3 runs 15 residues. CDR1 and CDR2 (germline): SEHNR, FQNEAQ (reference sequence). As DNA, the CDR3 is TGTGCCAGCAGCTTAGATGGAGGGGGTCGTGAAAAACGGTTTTTT. It encodes CASSLDGGGREKRFF. The variable domain in full, completed from reference TRBV7-9 and TRBJ1-4, reads DTGVSQNPRHKITKRGQNVTFRCDPISEHNRLYWYRQTLGQGPEFLTYFQNEAQLEKSRLLSDRFSAERPKGSFSTLEIQRTEQGDSAMYLCASSLDGGGREKRFFGSGTQLSVL.

The chain combines TRBV27 with TRBJ2-2, with D perhaps matching TRBD1 or TRBD2 (5 bases each). CDR1 MNHEY and CDR2 SMNVEV come from the germline V gene (reference sequence). Between the trimmed V and J ends, which lost 5 bases and 3 bases, there was a span of 10 bases. There are 14 residues in the CDR3. Here the CDR3 DNA reads TGTGCCAGCAGTAGCCGGGGCGACACCGGGGAGCTGTTTTTT. It is translated as CASSSRGDTGELFF.

This clonotype showed up many times. The rearrangement links TRBV10-3 to TRBJ1-1; 8 bases fit TRBD1. The germline V gene encodes CDR1 ENHRY and CDR2 SYGVKD. The CDR3 is made up of 15 amino acids. J gave up 4 bases and V 2 bases, and 6 bases lay outside the gene matches. This CDR3 is CAISEPDRGGTEAFF. In nucleotides, the CDR3 is TGTGCCATCAGTGAGCCCGACAGGGGTGGCACTGAAGCTTTCTTT.

This clonotype was recorded at least ten times. The V and J genes are TRBV29-1 and TRBJ1-1; D is perhaps TRBD1 (6 bases). Trimming stripped 6 bases from V and 5 bases from J, with 16 bases between. The CDR3 spans 13 residues. Germline loops: CDR1 SQVTM, CDR2 ANQGSEA. The CDR3 loop reads CSVGGQRGTEAFF. The CDR3 DNA follows: TGCAGCGTCGGAGGACAGCGGGGAACTGAAGCTTTCTTT.

This clonotype occurred a few times. CDR3 sequence reads: CASSIQGRFHEQYF. The DNA of the CDR3 is TGTGCCAGTAGTATACAGGGAAGGTTTCACGAGCAGTACTTC. The V gene is TRBV19, the J gene TRBJ2-7, with a weak D call TRBD1 (5 bases). This CDR3 contains 14 residues. Trimming took 2 bases from V and 5 from J, leaving 13 bases between them. Germline CDR1 is LNHDA and CDR2 is SQIVND (reference sequence).

At least ten counts were recorded for this clonotype. The chain is built from TRBV20-1 and TRBJ1-5; perhaps TRBD1 as D (6 bases). V lost 2 bases and J 5 bases, leaving 19 bases between the germline ends. The CDR3 is 16 residues long. Germline lookup yields CDR1 DFQATT and CDR2 SNEGSKA (reference sequence). The DNA of the CDR3 is TGCAGTGCTAGACCCGGGAGGGGGGCCCCTGATCAGCCCCAGCATTTT. It is translated as CSARPGRGAPDQPQHF.

This clonotype appeared many times. CDR3 bases: TGTGCCAGCAGCCAAGAGGTCACCAGGGTGGCCTATGGCTACACCTTC. Amino acids: CASSQEVTRVAYGYTF. J is TRBJ1-2 and V is TRBV4-2, with D possibly TRBD1 on 5 matching bases. The V and J ends lost 0 bases and 4 bases respectively, with 15 bases between them. From germline, CDR1 is LGHNA and CDR2 YNFKEQ. The CDR3 spans 16 residues.

The chain uses TRBV7-9 and TRBJ2-3; maybe TRBD1 (6 bases). Per germline, CDR1 SEHNR and CDR2 FQNEAQ (reference sequence). This CDR3 region has 12 residues. V was trimmed by 11 bases and J by 3 bases, leaving 12 bases between them. Here the CDR3 reads CALGGRTDTQYF. For the CDR3, the DNA is TGTGCCCTTGGGGGCCGGACAGATACGCAGTATTTT.

This clonotype was recorded many times. The J gene is TRBJ1-3, the V gene TRBV12-3 or TRBV12-4, with D possibly being TRBD1 (5 bases). The CDR3 consists of 14 residues. V shed 7 bases and J shed 10 bases, with 20 bases lying between them. The CDR3 reads CASNPQGLTETIYF. Here the CDR3 DNA reads TGTGCCAGCAACCCCCAGGGTCTCACGGAGACCATATATTTT.

This clonotype has just one count. The junction departs from germline at one end; a sequencing error may be responsible. The chain uses TRBV7-9 and TRBJ2-3; TRBD2 agrees at 7 bases. Germline values: CDR1 SEHNR, CDR2 FQNEAQ (reference sequence). CDR3 size: 13 residues. CDR3 residues: CARSRAGTDTQYF. The CDR3 DNA reads TGTGCCCGCAGCCGAGCGGGGACAGATACGCAGTATTTT.

This clonotype was found many times. V gene TRBV28 combines with J gene TRBJ2-7; D is ambiguous. CDR1 is MDHEN, CDR2 SYDVKM, per germline. The V gene lost 7 bases and the J gene lost 7 bases, with 14 bases spanning the gap. This CDR3 comprises 12 residues. The DNA for the CDR3 is TGTGCCAGCAAGACTTATATGAGGGAGCAGTACTTC. It codes for CASKTYMREQYF.

The V gene is TRBV29-1, the J gene TRBJ2-1, with 12 bases fitting TRBD1. Trimming cost V 3 bases and J 9 bases; bases outside gene matches: 3. Germline CDR1 SQVTM, CDR2 ANQGSEA. The CDR3 loop spans 13 amino acids. CDR3 loop: CSVEGQGAIEQFF. For the CDR3, the DNA is TGCAGCGTTGAGGGACAGGGGGCTATTGAGCAGTTCTTC.

The rearrangement uses TRBV27 and TRBJ1-2; 9 bases agree with TRBD1. Per the germline V gene, CDR1 is MNHEY and CDR2 is SMNVEV (reference sequence). The CDR3 is made up of 17 amino acids. The V and J ends lost 2 bases and 6 bases, in that order; junction bases with no gene match: 13. Written as DNA, the CDR3 is TGTGCCAGCAGTTTAGGGACAGGGACAAGTAGCGTCCATGGCTACACCTTC. Translated, it gives CASSLGTGTSSVHGYTF.

This clonotype was seen at least ten times. This chain connects TRBV16 to TRBJ2-6; TRBD1 might be the D (6 bases). The CDR3 has 15 residues. Trimming pared 6 bases from V and 3 bases from J, leaving 12 bases between. CDR1 and CDR2 from the germline V gene are KGHSY and FQNENV. CDR3 nucleotide sequence: TGTGCCAGCAGTAAAGCAGGGGTTGGGGCCAACGTCCTGACTTTC. Translating gives CASSKAGVGANVLTF.

CDR3 in DNA: TGTGCCAGCAGTCCTACAGGGGGCGAGCAGTACTTC. Its protein is CASSPTGGEQYF. The gene calls are TRBV6-5 and TRBJ2-4; the match to TRBD1 covers 8 bases. The assigned J gene may be wrong: the sequence end matches TRBJ2-7 better. The germline V gene has CDR1 MNHEY and CDR2 SVGAGI. There are 12 residues in the CDR3.

The chain is built from TRBV9 and TRBJ2-5; D possibly corresponds to TRBD2 (6 bases). The end of the DNA is better explained by TRBJ2-7, so the J call may be wrong. The germline V gene encodes CDR1 SGDLS and CDR2 YYNGEE. This CDR3 comprises 13 residues. In DNA, the CDR3 is TGTGCCAGCAGTCGGGAGCAGGGTTACGAGCAGTACTTC. Translation: CASSREQGYEQYF.

This clonotype was observed many times. V usage is TRBV20-1 and J usage is TRBJ2-5, with D unclear. In germline, CDR1 is DFQATT, CDR2 SNEGSKA (reference sequence). The V end was cut by 7 bases, the J end by 4 bases, with 16 bases between. The CDR3 consists of 13 residues. The CDR3 reads CSGLYLEGETQYF. The CDR3 nucleotides read TGCAGTGGCCTTTACTTGGAAGGAGAGACCCAGTACTTC.

A few counts support this clonotype. A read error is possible here, since a much larger clone lies one base away. V is TRBV11-2 and J is TRBJ2-1; D is ambiguous. The end of the DNA is better explained by TRBJ2-7, so the J call may be wrong. CDR3 length: 14 amino acids. Looked up from germline, CDR1 is SGHAT and CDR2 is FQNNGV. In DNA form, the CDR3 reads TGTGCCAGCACCTTGGCGAGCTCCTACAATGAGCAGTACTTC. Translating it yields CASTLASSYNEQYF.

This chain joins TRBV29-1 and TRBJ2-2; D is perhaps TRBD1 (5 bases). Trimming pared 6 bases from V and 1 base from J, leaving 15 bases between. This CDR3 contains 15 residues. The germline V gene has CDR1 SQVTM and CDR2 ANQGSEA. The CDR3 DNA reads TGCAGCGTCAGAGGCGGCAGGGTGAACACCGGGGAGCTGTTTTTT. Translation: CSVRGGRVNTGELFF.

This clonotype occurred once. The chain employs TRBV24-1 and TRBJ2-2; the D gene is possibly TRBD2 (6 bases). The CDR3 has 16 residues. Germline V gives CDR1 KGHDR, CDR2 SFDVKD. V lost 5 bases and J lost 5, with 17 bases in between. CDR3 nucleotide sequence: TGTGCCACCAGTGCTCGAGGAGGGGTGGGGACCGGGGAGCTGTTTTTT. It codes for CATSARGGVGTGELFF.

This clonotype was seen only a few times. The chain combines TRBV3-1 with TRBJ1-2; 8 bases are a match to TRBD1. V gave up 3 bases and J gave up 7 bases; unmatched junction bases: 4. CDR1 is LGHDT and CDR2 is YNNKEL in the germline V gene (reference sequence). The CDR3 sequence is 13 residues long. The CDR3 protein is CASSHVTGGGYTF. CDR3 bases: TGTGCCAGCAGCCACGTTACAGGGGGTGGCTACACCTTC.